The source of this T cell receptor (beta chain) is a study of T cells in Graves' hyperthyroidism and ophthalmopathy. Study in general: Once the initial diagnosis was made, peripheral blood was obtained before any treatment. Study results and limitations: Stable hyperthyroidism was told apart from ophthalmopathy by a model built on 13 V-J features. The blood repertoire included most of the expanded thyroid clonotypes above 0.001.

PBMCs were sourced from over 8.5 ml fresh peripheral blood. Notes on this clonotype: No antigen is known for it.

RNA transcripts were the template for amplifying TCR beta CDR3 regions. TCR CDR3 regions were first amplified by RT-PCR with HTBI primers. TCRdb re-called the multiplex PCR reads with MiXCR, one entry per CDR3 protein. The sample contains a few hundred thousand distinct CDR3 sequences, about 15% of which appear only once. V lost 3 bases to trimming and J lost 7 bases; unmatched junction nucleotides: 4. Per the germline V gene, CDR1 is MNHEY and CDR2 is SVGAGI. The CDR3 has 14 amino acids. The sequenced material came from blood. The chain recombines TRBV6-5 with TRBJ2-2; 8 nucleotides align to TRBD2. This clonotype was sampled from a woman under 40 with Graves' hyperthyroidism that later progressed to Graves' ophthalmopathy. The DNA of the CDR3 is TGTGCCAGCAGTTATCGCGGGGGGAACGGGGAGCTGTTTTTT. Translation gives CASSYRGGNGELFF.